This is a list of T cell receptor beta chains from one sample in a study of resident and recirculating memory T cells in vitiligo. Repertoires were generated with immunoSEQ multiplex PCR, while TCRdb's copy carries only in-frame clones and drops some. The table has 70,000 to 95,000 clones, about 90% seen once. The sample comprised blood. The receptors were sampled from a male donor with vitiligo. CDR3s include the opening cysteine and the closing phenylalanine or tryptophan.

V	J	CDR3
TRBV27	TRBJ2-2	CASSLRTSSKNTGELFF
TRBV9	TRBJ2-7	CASSAAVTGAYEQYF
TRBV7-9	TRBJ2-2	CARSLGDNTGELFF
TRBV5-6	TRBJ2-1	CASSLRLDSYNEQFF
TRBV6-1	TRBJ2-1	CASIRLGVGNEQFF
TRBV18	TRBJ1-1	CASSGRGGVNTEAFF
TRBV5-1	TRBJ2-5	CASSFEGARETQYF
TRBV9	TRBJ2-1	CASSVDTPSSYNEQFF
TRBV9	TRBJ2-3	CASSVEGSGTDTQYF
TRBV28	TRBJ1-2	CASSRDREALNYGYTF
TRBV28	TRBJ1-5	CASSLTPGTDEQPQHF
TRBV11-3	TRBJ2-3	CASSAPGLAGGFRSTDTQYF
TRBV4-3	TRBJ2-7	CASSQDQAGFYEQYF
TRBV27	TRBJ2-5	CASSARALQQETQYF
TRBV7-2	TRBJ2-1	CASSLDRFSYNEQFF
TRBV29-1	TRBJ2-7	CSVEVGGLDEQYF
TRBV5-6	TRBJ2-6	CASSWTGRSGANVLTF
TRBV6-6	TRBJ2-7	CASSYSYDNYEQYF
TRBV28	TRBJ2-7	CASSLPGTHSYEQYF
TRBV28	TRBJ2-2	CASINGRPDGKTGELFF
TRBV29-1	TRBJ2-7	CSVGDQRTYEQYF
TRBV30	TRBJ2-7	CAWGSPYEQYF
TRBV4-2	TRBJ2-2	CASSQVTGLAGPNTGELFF
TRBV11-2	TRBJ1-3	CASSFGTAGNTIYF
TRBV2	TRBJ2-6	CASNPQGSGANVLTF
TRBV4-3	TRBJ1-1	CASSQEGPPGGQGAMNTEAFF
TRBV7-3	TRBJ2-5	CASSLGLGGTQYF
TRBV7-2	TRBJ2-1	CASSFGQSGVYNEQFF
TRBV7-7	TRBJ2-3	CASSAGTSADTQYF
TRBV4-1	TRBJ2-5	CASSRTSPQETQYF
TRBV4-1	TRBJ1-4	CASSQSGTGAFVLARRGEKLFF
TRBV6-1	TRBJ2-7	CASSEQIYEQYF
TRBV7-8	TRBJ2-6	CASSLPPIAGANVLTF
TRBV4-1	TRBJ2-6	CASSQTRGQYGANVLTF
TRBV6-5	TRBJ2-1	CASSFASGQREFF
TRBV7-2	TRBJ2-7	CASSFNGRGSYEQYF
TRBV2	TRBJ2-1	CASSVTEQFF
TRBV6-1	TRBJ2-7	CASSDRLPGQGAVEQYF
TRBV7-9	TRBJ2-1	CASSLQGLAGATRLREQFF
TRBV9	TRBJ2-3	CASSVGSGRALGTDTQYF
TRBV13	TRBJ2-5	CASSKASGRMETQYF
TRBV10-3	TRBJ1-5	CAIPKRGEDQPQHF
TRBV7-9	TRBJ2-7	CASSSEREGNEQYF
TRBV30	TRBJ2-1	CAWGASGDAYNEQFF
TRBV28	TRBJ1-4	CASSLVAGGGKLFF
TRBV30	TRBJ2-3	CAWSVLTDKDTQYF
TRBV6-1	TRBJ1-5	CASSVRGPLQPQHF
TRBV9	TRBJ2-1	CASSVGADRYNEQFF
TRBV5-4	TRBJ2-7	CASSTKDGAGEQYF
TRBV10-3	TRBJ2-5	CAIRDRETQYF
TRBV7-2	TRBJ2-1	CASSPRTSGNYNEQFF
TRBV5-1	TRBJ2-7	CASSFSLSYEQYF
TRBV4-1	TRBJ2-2	CASSRGGLADTGELFF
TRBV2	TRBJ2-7	CASSRDRVAYEQYF
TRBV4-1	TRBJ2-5	CASSVWTGSETQYF
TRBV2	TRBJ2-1	CASTPGGPYNEQFF
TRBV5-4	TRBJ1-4	CASANQGTPYEKLFF
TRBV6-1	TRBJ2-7	CASSVMGLEQYF
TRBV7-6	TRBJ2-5	CASSPGTSGPFGETQYF